This TCR beta chain came from a study of Ad26.COV2.S vaccination and SARS-CoV-2 variants. Overall study results and limits: Overall T cell responses may have been underestimated by the analyses of TCR breadth and depth. The placebo group had lower spike-specific TCR breadth than the vaccine recipients did. It was reported that spike-specific CD8+ and CD4+ T cell responses were substantially broad after vaccination. With respect to non-spike TCR breadth, vaccine and placebo recipients were similar.

In regard to this clone: What it binds is not known.

Clones were sequenced by immunoSEQ multiplex PCR, and TCRdb holds only the in-frame ones, with some missing. The sample consists of 180,000 or so clones, approximately 90% of them appearing once. This receptor was taken from a human donor who had recovered from COVID-19. The sequences come from peripheral blood, collected after recovery from COVID-19.

Here the CDR3 reads CASSEAGGPGGEKLFF. The CDR3, as DNA: TGTGCCAGCAGTGAAGCGGGAGGGCCAGGGGGTGAAAAACTGTTTTTT. The chain recombines TRBV6-1 with TRBJ1-4; 7 bases are a match to TRBD1. Germline CDR1 and CDR2: MNHNS and SASEGT. V trimming: 0 bases; J trimming: 7 bases; junction bases outside the gene matches: 8. This CDR3 comprises 16 residues.